This TCR beta chain stems from a study of T cell repertoires in cytomegalovirus infection. Findings of the study overall: Individuals carrying CMV plus the relevant HLA were identified by cumulative frequency of public TCR beta families.

This clonotype was detected a few times. No antigen is known for it. One entry per CDR3 protein results from TCRdb running MiXCR on the reads. This sample carries about 310,000 distinct CDR3 sequences, about a sixth of them seen once, and the ten largest clones take more than 10%. Germline V gives CDR1 KGHDR, CDR2 SFDVKD. V was shortened by 0 bases and J by 4 bases, with 14 bases between the two germline ends. The CDR3 is made up of 16 amino acids. This clonotype was sampled from a human donor in good health (CMV status not recorded). Some clones in this sample may be carry-over from other donors' samples. This chain joins TRBV24-1 and TRBJ2-5; D not certain. What was sequenced was PBMCs. CDR3 region: CATSDLPPRVRETQYF. DNA of the CDR3: TGTGCCACCAGTGATTTGCCTCCTCGGGTTCGAGAGACCCAGTACTTC.